The sample holds one count of the clone carrying this TCR beta chain. This record belongs to a study of blood T cell repertoires in COVID-19. Data came from immunoSEQ multiplex PCR; TCRdb stores just in-frame clones and leaves some out. This sample carries 70,000 to 90,000 clones, roughly 80% of them seen once, and the ten largest clones take 18%. The specimen sequenced was peripheral blood. The source of this sequence is a woman between 55 and 75 years old with acute or convalescent COVID-19.

CDR3 amino acids: CASSLVPGGSYEQYF. CDR3 DNA: TGTGCCAGCAGCTTAGTGCCCGGAGGGTCCTACGAGCAGTACTTC. The chain couples TRBV11-2 to TRBJ2-7; possible D gene TRBD2, 6 bases. Germline CDR1 reads SGHAT; CDR2 reads FQNNGV. The V end lost 1 base, the J end lost 1 base, and 11 bases lay between the germline ends. The CDR3 has 15 amino acids.